The 29 T cell receptor beta chains given below trace back to one sample, sequenced in a study of cytomegalovirus exposure and HLA in healthy donors. Both 60 Vbeta primers and 13 Jbeta primers went into the PCR. Clones were read by immunoSEQ multiplex PCR, and TCRdb kept only the in-frame ones, dropping some. This sample contains 65,000 to 95,000 clones. Material: PBMCs. These receptors originate from a man under 40 in good health and CMV-seronegative.

V usage is TRBV7-8 and J usage is TRBJ1-6; the D gene is possibly TRBD1 (5 bases). Germline lookup yields CDR1 SGHVS and CDR2 FQNEAQ. The CDR3 runs to 16 residues. The V and J ends lost 2 bases and 5 bases respectively, with 13 bases between them. CDR3 coding DNA: TGTGCCAGCAGCTTACGTGCCAGGGTGGATAATTCACCCCTCCACTTT. This encodes CASSLRARVDNSPLHF. Full variable domain (outside the CDR3, taken from reference TRBV7-8 and TRBJ1-6): GAGVSQSPRYKVAKRGQDVALRCDPISGHVSLFWYQQALGQGPEFLTYFQNEAQLDKSGLPSDRFFAERPEGSVSTLKIQRTQQEDSAVYLCASSLRARVDNSPLHFGNGTRLTVT.

The CDR3 sequence: CASSQRQGYEKLFF. DNA of the CDR3: TGCGCCAGCAGCCAGCGACAGGGGTATGAAAAACTGTTTTTT. This chain connects TRBV4-1 to TRBJ1-4; 8 bases are a match to TRBD1. The CDR3 runs to 14 residues. The germline V gene has CDR1 MGHRA and CDR2 YSYEKL. The J segment lost 6 bases and the V segment lost 3 bases, leaving 3 bases of the junction unmatched.

CDR3 sequence: CASSATSGSSDTQYF. The CDR3 DNA follows: TGTGCCAGCAGCGCAACTAGCGGGAGCTCAGATACGCAGTATTTT. The chain recombines TRBV6-1 with TRBJ2-3; TRBD2 agrees at 11 bases. V lost 6 bases, J lost 4 bases, and 6 bases stayed unmatched. Germline loops: CDR1 MNHNS, CDR2 SASEGT. The CDR3 runs to 15 residues.

The chain joins TRBV4-3 to TRBJ2-3; TRBD2 matches at 11 bases. The CDR3 has 16 residues. Germline V gene data show CDR1 as LGHNA and CDR2 as YSLEER. V lost 4 bases, J lost 3 bases, and 6 bases stayed unmatched. DNA for the CDR3: TGCGCCAGCAGCCGATTGACTAGCGGGGATACAGATACGCAGTATTTT. It codes for CASSRLTSGDTDTQYF.

J is TRBJ2-5 and V is TRBV7-9, with D unresolved. V was trimmed by 5 bases and J by 1 base, leaving 11 bases between them. CDR3 length: 14 residues. CDR1 is SEHNR, CDR2 FQNEAQ, per germline (reference sequence). CDR3 nucleotides: TGTGCCAGCAGCCTCGTGGCAGTCCAAGAGACCCAGTACTTC. As protein: CASSLVAVQETQYF.

The V and J genes are TRBV11-3 and TRBJ2-1, with D hard to call. Trimming pared 5 bases from V and 5 bases from J, leaving 10 bases between. Germline-derived CDR1 and CDR2 are SGHNT and YENEEA. The length of the CDR3 is 13 residues. CDR3 in amino acids: CASSLNTDNEQFF. In DNA form, the CDR3 reads TGTGCCAGCAGCCTCAACACCGACAATGAGCAGTTCTTC.

V is TRBV6-5 and J is TRBJ1-1; D is uncertain. V lost 4 bases and J 3 bases, leaving 18 bases between the germline ends. Germline V gene lookup returns CDR1 MNHEY and CDR2 SVGAGI. The CDR3 totals 16 residues. In DNA, the CDR3 is TGTGCCAGCAGTTTGTTTGAGGTCAGAGTGCACACTGAAGCTTTCTTT. This sequence encodes CASSLFEVRVHTEAFF.

V gene TRBV4-2 combines with J gene TRBJ2-1; 7 nucleotides line up with TRBD2. This CDR3 is 16 amino acids long. Unmatched junction bases numbered 6, after V lost 0 bases and J lost 4 bases. Germline V lookup: CDR1 LGHNA, CDR2 YNFKEQ. CDR3: CASSQDRQRGYNEQFF. The CDR3 DNA follows: TGTGCCAGCAGCCAAGATCGACAGCGGGGTTACAATGAGCAGTTCTTC.

CDR3 protein: CAVREGNQPQHF. The CDR3 DNA reads as TGTGCCGTCAGAGAGGGCAATCAGCCCCAGCATTTT. This sequence joins TRBV6-6 and TRBJ1-5; D remains ambiguous. The CDR3 is 12 amino acids. Germline CDR1 MNHNY, CDR2 SVGAGI (reference sequence). V gave up 11 bases and J gave up 2 bases, with 10 bases separating them.

V and J are TRBV11-2 and TRBJ1-5, with D possibly being TRBD1 (6 bases). The V and J ends lost 6 bases and 4 bases respectively, with 16 bases between them. CDR1 is SGHAT, CDR2 FQNNGV, per germline. The CDR3 contains 15 residues. CDR3 sequence: CASRLGGGFNQPQHF. The CDR3, as DNA: TGTGCCAGCAGGTTGGGGGGGGGCTTTAATCAGCCCCAGCATTTT.

This chain uses TRBV18 with TRBJ2-7; D may be TRBD2 (7 bases). Germline loops: CDR1 KGHSH, CDR2 LQKENI. V was trimmed by 2 bases and J by 2 bases, leaving 16 bases between them. The CDR3 covers 16 residues. The CDR3 here is CASSPRGGSGPYEQYF. The CDR3 bases are TGTGCCAGCTCACCAAGGGGGGGGAGCGGACCCTACGAGCAGTACTTC. The full variable domain, rest sourced from reference TRBV18 and TRBJ2-7, is NAGVMQNPRHLVRRRGQEARLRCSPMKGHSHVYWYRQLPEEGLKFMVYLQKENIIDESGMPKERFSAEFPKEGPSILRIQQVVRGDSAAYFCASSPRGGSGPYEQYFGPGTRLTVT.

The chain carries TRBV28 and TRBJ2-3; 9 nucleotides match TRBD1. J lost 4 bases, V lost 11 bases, and 7 bases had no gene match. The CDR3 runs to 13 residues. CDR1 is MDHEN, CDR2 SYDVKM, per germline. The CDR3 is CAVLGQGSDTQYF. Here the CDR3 DNA reads TGTGCCGTCCTGGGACAGGGCTCAGATACGCAGTATTTT.

This CDR3 reads CASSEIGRVDTQYF. In DNA form, the CDR3 reads TGTGCCAGCAGTGAAATCGGGAGAGTAGATACGCAGTATTTT. The chain uses TRBV6-4 and TRBJ2-3; tentative D call: TRBD2 (6 bases). Per the germline V gene, CDR1 is MRHNA and CDR2 is SNTAGT. The CDR3 sequence is 14 residues long. Trimming left V 3 bases short and J 5 bases short, with 12 bases between.

This chain uses TRBV18 with TRBJ1-1; no definite D call. Germline V gene lookup returns CDR1 KGHSH and CDR2 LQKENI. V shed 2 bases and J shed 5 bases, with 9 bases lying between them. There are 13 residues in the CDR3. CDR3 nucleotides: TGTGCCAGCTCACCATACAACAAGACTGAAGCTTTCTTT. Its protein product is CASSPYNKTEAFF.

The V and J genes are TRBV12-2 and TRBJ1-5. TRBV12-2 is a pseudogene locus. This CDR3 comprises 15 residues. CDR3 DNA: TGTGCAAGTCGCTTTTGTACTCGGGGCAATCAGCCCCAGCATTTT. Encoded protein: CASRFCTRGNQPQHF.

V is TRBV20-1 and J is TRBJ2-5; 9 bases match TRBD1. The CDR3 extends over 11 amino acids. CDR1 is DFQATT and CDR2 is SNEGSKA in the germline V gene (reference sequence). The trim removed 6 bases at V and 12 bases at J, leaving 8 bases unmatched. This CDR3 reads CSALKGDREYF. In DNA form, the CDR3 reads TGCAGTGCCCTGAAGGGGGACAGGGAGTACTTC.

The chain carries TRBV6-6 and TRBJ2-2; TRBD2 is a possible D gene (7 bases). Trimming pared 3 bases from V and 5 bases from J, leaving 16 bases between. This CDR3 spans 16 amino acids. Germline V CDR1 and CDR2: MNHNY, SVGAGI (reference sequence). DNA of the CDR3: TGTGCCAGCAGTTATTGGGGGCGGGGGCGGACCGGGGAGCTGTTTTTT. It is translated as CASSYWGRGRTGELFF.

This rearrangement joins TRBV7-9 to TRBJ2-5; 8 bases match TRBD2. Germline assignment: CDR1 SEHNR and CDR2 FQNEAQ (reference sequence). The CDR3 loop spans 15 amino acids. The V gene end was trimmed by 2 bases and the J gene end by 2 bases; junction bases not matched to a gene: 4. The CDR3 spells CASSLIAGLQETQYF. CDR3 bases: TGTGCCAGCAGCTTAATAGCGGGGTTACAAGAGACCCAGTACTTC.

This sequence joins TRBV4-2 and TRBJ2-5; 9 bases agree with TRBD2. Germline-derived CDR1 and CDR2 are LGHNA and YNFKEQ. This CDR3 region has 16 residues. V shed 3 bases and J 1 base; nucleotides not matched to a gene: 6. This chain's CDR3 is CASSQENSGGQETQYF. The DNA of the CDR3 is TGTGCCAGCAGCCAGGAAAATAGCGGGGGCCAAGAGACCCAGTACTTC.

The chain couples TRBV6-1 to TRBJ1-2; 9 nucleotides line up with TRBD1. With 4 bases clipped from V and 4 bases from J, the junction kept 4 bases outside the gene matches. Germline V lookup: CDR1 MNHNS, CDR2 SASEGT. This CDR3 region has 14 residues. The CDR3: CASSVGQGIYGYTF. The DNA of the CDR3 is TGTGCCAGCAGTGTGGGACAGGGAATCTATGGCTACACCTTC.

The rearrangement joins TRBV5-6 to TRBJ2-3; 9 bases map to TRBD1. CDR3 length: 18 residues. Germline CDR1 SGHDT, CDR2 YYEEEE. The V segment lost 3 bases and the J segment 6 bases; nucleotides outside the gene matches: 17. CDR3 amino acids: CASSSLTTGGTSWDTQYF. CDR3 DNA sequence: TGTGCCAGCAGCTCCCTAACGACAGGGGGAACTTCATGGGATACGCAGTATTTT.

The genes are TRBV13 and TRBJ2-6; the match to TRBD1 covers 8 bases. The CDR3 length is 18 residues. Germline trimming cut 3 bases from V and 2 bases from J; bases unmatched to any gene: 9. Germline V CDR1 and CDR2: PRHDT, FYEKMQ (reference sequence). CDR3 in amino acids: CASSFFGQGKAGANVLTF. In nucleotides, the CDR3 is TGTGCCAGCAGCTTTTTTGGACAGGGAAAGGCTGGGGCCAACGTCCTGACTTTC. The variable domain in full, completed from reference TRBV13 and TRBJ2-6, reads AAGVIQSPRHLIKEKRETATLKCYPIPRHDTVYWYQQGPGQDPQFLISFYEKMQSDKGSIPDRFSAQQFSDYHSELNMSSLELGDSALYFCASSFFGQGKAGANVLTFGAGSRLTVL.

The V and J genes are TRBV5-1 and TRBJ1-2; D is perhaps TRBD1 (6 bases). V lost 4 bases and J 4 bases, leaving 14 bases between the germline ends. The CDR3 is 14 amino acids. Germline lookup yields CDR1 SGHRS and CDR2 YFSETQ. This chain's CDR3 is CASSLGRGGYGYTF. CDR3 bases: TGCGCCAGCAGCCTTGGCAGGGGCGGCTATGGCTACACCTTC.

The CDR3 nucleotides read TGTGCCAGCAGCTTCCGGGGGGCTGGAAATGAGCAGTTCTTC. Its translation: CASSFRGAGNEQFF. V usage is TRBV7-9 and J usage is TRBJ2-1; TRBD2 is a possible D gene (7 bases). V dropped 3 bases and J dropped 7 bases, with 13 bases sitting between them. The CDR3 covers 14 residues. Looked up from germline, CDR1 is SEHNR and CDR2 is FQNEAQ (reference sequence).

This chain links TRBV2 with TRBJ2-5, with 8 bases fitting TRBD2. J lost 0 bases, V lost 6 bases, and 6 bases had no gene match. The germline CDR1 and CDR2 sequences are SNHLY and FYNNEI. The CDR3 is made up of 15 amino acids. The CDR3 DNA follows: TGTGCCAGCAGGGGGCTAGCGGGTTACCAAGAGACCCAGTACTTC. It specifies CASRGLAGYQETQYF.

The chain combines TRBV2 with TRBJ2-1; 10 bases line up with TRBD2. V lost 8 bases to trimming and J lost 7 bases; unmatched junction nucleotides: 11. This CDR3 is 15 amino acids long. The germline V gene has CDR1 SNHLY and CDR2 FYNNEI. CDR3 in DNA: TGTGCCAGCGGGGGGCTAGCGGGAGCAGGGAATGAGCAGTTCTTC. This sequence encodes CASGGLAGAGNEQFF.

The rearrangement links TRBV10-2 to TRBJ2-7; maybe TRBD2 (6 bases). The germline V gene has CDR1 WSHSY and CDR2 SAAADI. The CDR3 consists of 13 residues. Trimming cost V 7 bases and J 3 bases, with 13 bases left between them. DNA of the CDR3: TGCGCCAGCACTCGACTAGAACTCTACGAGCAGTACTTC. Its translation is CASTRLELYEQYF.

The rearrangement joins TRBV4-2 to TRBJ2-7; weak D call: TRBD1 (7 bases). CDR3 length equals 16 residues. CDR1 is LGHNA and CDR2 is YNFKEQ in the germline V gene. Trimming pared 4 bases from V and 4 bases from J, leaving 20 bases between. This chain's CDR3 is CASSRPTFQGGYEQYF. CDR3 sequence (DNA): TGTGCCAGCAGCCGACCAACCTTCCAGGGGGGATACGAGCAGTACTTC.

This chain connects TRBV19 to TRBJ2-1, with D possibly being TRBD2 (6 bases). Per the germline V gene, CDR1 is LNHDA and CDR2 is SQIVND (reference sequence). With 1 base removed from V and 6 bases from J, the gap between germline ends came to 10 bases. This CDR3 spans 14 amino acids. CDR3 coding DNA: TGTGCCAGTAGTATAGCGGGAGTGCGCAATGAGCAGTTCTTC. This codes for CASSIAGVRNEQFF.